The clone carrying this T cell receptor (beta chain) appeared many times. What it binds is unknown. The sample is drawn from a study of T cells in Graves' hyperthyroidism and ophthalmopathy. Study at large: Peripheral blood was secured at the point of initial diagnosis, before any treatment. General observations from the study: Progression to ophthalmopathy was predicted a median of approximately 6.4 months early.

Graves' hyperthyroidism is called stable when ophthalmopathy does not progress within 18 months. Clinical symptoms, serum thyroxine, TRAb, thyroid ultrasound and orbital computed tomography informed diagnoses. What was amplified from RNA transcripts were TCR beta CDR3 regions. During a first-round RT-PCR of the TCR CDR3, the HTBI primer set was used. TCRdb recomputed calls from the multiplex PCR reads with MiXCR, one row per CDR3 protein. The profile shows some 760,000 distinct CDR3 sequences, 12% to 15% of them singletons. The V gene's germline CDR1 is MNHNS and CDR2 SASEGT. The V end was cut by 6 bases, the J end by 0 bases, with 17 bases between. The CDR3 has 16 residues.

The chain is built from TRBV6-1 and TRBJ1-1, with D perhaps TRBD1 (6 bases). This clonotype was obtained from a woman aged 18-29 years with Graves' hyperthyroidism. What was sequenced was blood. The CDR3 nucleotides read TGTGCCAGCAGGGAAATTGGACAGAGCCTGAACACTGAAGCTTTCTTT. This encodes CASREIGQSLNTEAFF.